The clone carrying this T cell receptor (beta chain) was recorded many times. This specimen belongs to a study of T cells in Graves' hyperthyroidism and ophthalmopathy. Diagnosis of hyperthyroidism was new in patients aged 18 to 65, and its duration was under 2 months. A sample of blood taken at first hyperthyroidism diagnosis preceded any ophthalmopathy symptoms. RNA transcripts served as the template for amplifying TCR beta CDR3 regions. Primed by the HTBI set, a first-round RT-PCR was run on the TCR CDR3. MiXCR, run by TCRdb on the multiplex PCR reads, gives a single entry per CDR3 protein. This table holds 650,000 to 850,000 distinct CDR3 sequences, about 17% found once. The V gene's germline CDR1 is SGHKS and CDR2 YYEKEE (reference sequence). The CDR3 covers 14 residues. Trimming shortened V by 2 bases and J by 2 bases, and 10 bases separated the two germline ends.

This sequence originates from a woman in her forties or fifties with Graves' hyperthyroidism that later progressed to Graves' ophthalmopathy. The V call is TRBV5-5, the J call TRBJ1-2; no reliable D call. Sequencing was carried out using blood. CDR3 bases: TGTGCCAGCAGCTTCGTCCCAGAGAACTATGGCTACACCTTC. Encoded protein: CASSFVPENYGYTF.